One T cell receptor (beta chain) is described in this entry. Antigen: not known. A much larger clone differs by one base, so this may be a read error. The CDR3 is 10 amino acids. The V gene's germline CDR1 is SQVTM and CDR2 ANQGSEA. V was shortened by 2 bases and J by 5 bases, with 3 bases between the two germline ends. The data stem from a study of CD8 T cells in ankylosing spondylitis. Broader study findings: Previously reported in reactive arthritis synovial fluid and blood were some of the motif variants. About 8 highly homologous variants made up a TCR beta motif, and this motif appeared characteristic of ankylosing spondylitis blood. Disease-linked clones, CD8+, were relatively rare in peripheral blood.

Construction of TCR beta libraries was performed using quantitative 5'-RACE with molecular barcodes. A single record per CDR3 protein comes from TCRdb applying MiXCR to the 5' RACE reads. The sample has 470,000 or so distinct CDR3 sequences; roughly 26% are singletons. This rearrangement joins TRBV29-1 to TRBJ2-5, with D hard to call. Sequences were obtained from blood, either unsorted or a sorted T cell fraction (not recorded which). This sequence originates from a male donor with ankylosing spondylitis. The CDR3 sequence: CSVEFETQYF. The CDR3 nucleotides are TGCAGCGTTGAATTTGAGACCCAGTACTTC.